These 5 T cell receptor beta chains were all obtained from the same sample, sequenced in a study of blood T cell repertoires in COVID-19. TCRdb's copy holds only in-frame clones and misses some; the assay was immunoSEQ multiplex PCR. The sample has over 250,000 clones, about 90% seen once. The sample comprised PBMCs or T cells enriched from blood (not recorded which). All receptors come from a woman aged 55-69 years who had recovered from COVID-19.

The count of this clone is one. The sample contains more than one DNA sequence encoding this CDR3. The CDR3 here is CASSLAGGNQPQHF. The DNA for the CDR3 is TGCGCCAGCAGCTTGGCCGGGGGAAATCAGCCCCAGCATTTT. This chain connects TRBV5-1 to TRBJ1-5; possible D gene TRBD1, 5 bases. V was cut by 0 bases and J by 4 bases, with 8 bases left in between. CDR1 is SGHRS and CDR2 is YFSETQ in the germline V gene. The CDR3 is made up of 14 amino acids.

This chain's CDR3 is CASSQMQGRSGYTF. CDR3 DNA sequence: TGCGCCAGCAGCCAAATGCAGGGAAGAAGTGGCTACACCTTC. The chain has TRBV4-1 and TRBJ1-2; weak D call: TRBD1 (5 bases). V lost 2 bases, J lost 7 bases, and 14 bases lay in between. The length of the CDR3 is 14 residues. Germline CDR1 reads MGHRA; CDR2 reads YSYEKL.

The chain has TRBV27 and TRBJ1-1; a weak D match, TRBD1 (5 bases). The CDR3 sequence is 14 residues long. Germline-derived CDR1 and CDR2 are MNHEY and SMNVEV (reference sequence). V dropped 4 bases and J dropped 3 bases, with 12 bases sitting between them. The CDR3 reads CASSSPGRHTEAFF. As DNA, the CDR3 is TGTGCCAGCAGTTCCCCAGGGAGGCACACTGAAGCTTTCTTT.

This rearrangement joins TRBV7-9 to TRBJ1-1; 7 nucleotides match TRBD1. The CDR3 length is 19 residues. CDR1 is SEHNR, CDR2 FQNEAQ, per germline (reference sequence). Trimming removed 6 bases from V and 1 base from J; junction bases left unmatched: 20. The CDR3 DNA is TGTGCCAGCAGGCCCCGCCTGGCACAGGGGTTGAGGGGGAACACTGAAGCTTTCTTT. Translating it yields CASRPRLAQGLRGNTEAFF.

This chain links TRBV28 with TRBJ1-2; TRBD1 agrees at 7 bases. Per the germline V gene, CDR1 is MDHEN and CDR2 is SYDVKM. The CDR3 consists of 16 residues. V shed 6 bases and J 2 bases; nucleotides not matched to a gene: 12. DNA for the CDR3: TGTGCCAGCAGATATGGGACAGCCTTTTTAAACTATGGCTACACCTTC. It translates to CASRYGTAFLNYGYTF.